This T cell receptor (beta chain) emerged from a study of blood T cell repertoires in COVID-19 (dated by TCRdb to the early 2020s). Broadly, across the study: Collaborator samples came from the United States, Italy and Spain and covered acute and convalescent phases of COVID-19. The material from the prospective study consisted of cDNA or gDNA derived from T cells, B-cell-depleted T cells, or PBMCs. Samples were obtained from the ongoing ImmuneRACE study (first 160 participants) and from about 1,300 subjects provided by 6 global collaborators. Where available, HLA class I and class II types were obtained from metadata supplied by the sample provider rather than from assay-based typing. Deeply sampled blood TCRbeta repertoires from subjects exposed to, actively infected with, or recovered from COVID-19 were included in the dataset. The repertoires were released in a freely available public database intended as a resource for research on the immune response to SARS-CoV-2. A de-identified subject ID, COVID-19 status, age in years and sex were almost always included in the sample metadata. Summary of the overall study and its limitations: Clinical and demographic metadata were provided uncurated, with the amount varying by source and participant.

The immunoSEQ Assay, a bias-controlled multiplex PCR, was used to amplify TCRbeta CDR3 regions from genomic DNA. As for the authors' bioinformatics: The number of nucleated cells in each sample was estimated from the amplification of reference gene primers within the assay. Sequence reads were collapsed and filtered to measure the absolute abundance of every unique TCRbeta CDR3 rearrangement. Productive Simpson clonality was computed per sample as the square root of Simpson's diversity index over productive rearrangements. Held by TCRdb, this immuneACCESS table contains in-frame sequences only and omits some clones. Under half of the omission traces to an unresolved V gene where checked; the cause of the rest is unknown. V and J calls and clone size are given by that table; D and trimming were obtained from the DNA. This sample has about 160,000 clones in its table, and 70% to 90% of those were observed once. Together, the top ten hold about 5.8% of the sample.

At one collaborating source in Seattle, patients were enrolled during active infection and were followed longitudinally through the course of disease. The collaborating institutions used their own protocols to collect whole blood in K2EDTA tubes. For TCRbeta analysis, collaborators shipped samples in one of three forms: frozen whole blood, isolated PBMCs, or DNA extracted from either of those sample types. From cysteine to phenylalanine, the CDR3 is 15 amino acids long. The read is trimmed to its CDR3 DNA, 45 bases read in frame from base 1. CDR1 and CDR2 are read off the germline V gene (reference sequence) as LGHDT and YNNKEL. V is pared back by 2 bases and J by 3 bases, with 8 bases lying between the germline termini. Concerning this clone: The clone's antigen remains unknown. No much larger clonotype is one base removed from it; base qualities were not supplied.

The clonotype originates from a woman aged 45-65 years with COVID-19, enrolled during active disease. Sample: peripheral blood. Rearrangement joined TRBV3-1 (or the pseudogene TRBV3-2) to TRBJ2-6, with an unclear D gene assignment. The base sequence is TGTGCCAGCAGCCAATCGGAGTATGGGGCCAACGTCCTGACTTTC. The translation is CASSQSEYGANVLTF.